This TCR beta chain was identified in a study of technical replicates of blood from a handful of donors. This clone was found a few times. This CDR3 has 14 residues. Germline V gene data show CDR1 as SGHRS and CDR2 as YFSETQ. V was trimmed by 1 base and J by 5 bases, leaving 11 bases between them. The data were produced by immunoSEQ multiplex PCR, yet TCRdb's version contains in-frame clones alone and is incomplete. The table lists about 80,000 clones, 91% of them singletons, with 0.39% in the top ten. The TCR sequence derives from a human donor in good health. The chain joins TRBV5-1 to TRBJ2-3; possibly TRBD1 for D (6 bases). The sequencing input was T cells isolated from PBMCs. The CDR3 DNA sequence: TGCGCCAGCAGCTTGAGCCCAGGGGAAGATACGCAGTATTTT. It yields the protein CASSLSPGEDTQYF. Full variable domain (missing parts from reference TRBV5-1 and TRBJ2-3): KAGVTQTPRYLIKTRGQQVTLSCSPISGHRSVSWYQQTPGQGLQFLFEYFSETQRNKGNFPGRFSGRQFSNSRSEMNVSTLELGDSALYLCASSLSPGEDTQYFGPGTRLTVL.